These 21 T cell receptor beta chains were sequenced from one sample in a study of OX40 agonist ivuxolimab in advanced cancers. The assay was immunoSEQ multiplex PCR, and TCRdb's table has in-frame clones only and misses some. The sample gives about 64,000 clones, approximately 81% of which show up once; under 3% is in the top ten. The sample in question was CD4+ or CD8+ T cells sorted from blood, obtained in a trial of the OX40 agonist ivuxolimab. These TCRs come from an adult with an advanced solid tumor such as melanoma, head and neck, liver or kidney cancer.

The chain joins TRBV11-2 to TRBJ2-7; weak D call: TRBD1 (6 bases). CDR3 length: 14 amino acids. Trimming removed 3 bases at V and 0 bases at J, with 9 bases between. CDR1 and CDR2 from the germline V gene are SGHAT and FQNNGV. The CDR3 sequence: CASSLQGTSYEQYF. CDR3 coding DNA: TGTGCCAGCAGCTTGCAGGGGACCTCCTACGAGCAGTACTTC.

The chain uses TRBV18 and TRBJ2-7; 8 bases match TRBD1. This CDR3 spans 16 amino acids. With V trimmed by 0 bases and J by 6 bases, 10 bases remained unmatched. Germline V CDR1 and CDR2: KGHSH, LQKENI. This chain's CDR3 is CASSPPAGQALSEQYF. The CDR3 DNA is TGTGCCAGCTCACCACCGGCGGGACAGGCACTCAGCGAGCAGTACTTC.

The chain combines TRBV2 with TRBJ1-3; tentative D call: TRBD1 (5 bases). The V end lost 5 bases, the J end lost 4 bases, and 15 bases lay between the germline ends. The CDR3 is made up of 15 amino acids. The V gene's germline CDR1 is SNHLY and CDR2 FYNNEI. This CDR3 is CASSPPGQRGNTIYF. For the CDR3, the DNA is TGTGCCAGCAGTCCTCCAGGGCAGCGAGGAAACACCATATATTTT.

The rearrangement links TRBV11-2 to TRBJ2-5, with D perhaps matching TRBD2 (6 bases). V lost 7 bases, J lost 0 bases, and 18 bases lay in between. The CDR3 length is 16 residues. Germline lookup yields CDR1 SGHAT and CDR2 FQNNGV. The CDR3 region is CASTPGVAAYQETQYF. The CDR3 coding sequence is TGTGCCAGCACCCCGGGGGTAGCCGCATACCAAGAGACCCAGTACTTC.

The rearrangement links TRBV2 to TRBJ1-5, with 9 bases matching TRBD1. V trimming: 6 bases; J trimming: 7 bases; junction bases outside the gene matches: 4. The CDR3 loop spans 13 amino acids. The germline gives CDR1 SNHLY, CDR2 FYNNEI. The CDR3 sequence is CASRDRGGQPQHF. The CDR3 DNA reads TGTGCCAGCAGGGACAGGGGAGGACAGCCCCAGCATTTT. Filled out from reference TRBV2 and TRBJ1-5, the complete variable domain reads EPEVTQTPSHQVTQMGQEVILRCVPISNHLYFYWYRQILGQKVEFLVSFYNNEISEKSEIFDDQFSVERPDGSNFTLKIRSTKLEDSAMYFCASRDRGGQPQHFGDGTRLSIL.

This clone was found once. This chain uses TRBV21-1 with TRBJ1-5; no check of the table's D call, TRBD1, against the DNA was made. TRBV21-1 is designated a pseudogene. The CDR3 contains 14 residues. This chain's CDR3 is CASRGTGGGQPQHF. The CDR3 DNA reads TGTGCCAGCAGAGGCACAGGGGGTGGTCAGCCCCAGCATTTT.

V is TRBV5-1 and J is TRBJ1-4; tentatively, D is TRBD1 (5 bases). V gave up 3 bases and J gave up 8 bases, with 14 bases separating them. The length of the CDR3 is 14 residues. Germline-derived CDR1 and CDR2 are SGHRS and YFSETQ. In DNA form, the CDR3 reads TGCGCCAGCAGCTGGGGGAGCCAATCGGAAAAACTGTTTTTT. Amino acids: CASSWGSQSEKLFF.

This chain's CDR3 is CAASQGISTEAFF. As DNA, the CDR3 is TGTGCCGCCTCACAGGGAATAAGCACTGAAGCTTTCTTT. The V gene is TRBV10-3, the J gene TRBJ1-1; possibly TRBD1 for D (6 bases). Germline CDR1 reads ENHRY; CDR2 reads SYGVKD. The CDR3 is made up of 13 amino acids. Trimming removed 11 bases at V and 4 bases at J, with 17 bases between.

The V gene is TRBV25-1, the J gene TRBJ2-2, with 8 bases that match TRBD1. J was trimmed by 5 bases and V by 3 bases; bases with no gene match: 8. The CDR3 consists of 16 residues. Germline assignment: CDR1 MGHDK and CDR2 SYGVNS. The CDR3 protein is CASSDPRQGKTGELFF. The CDR3 DNA sequence: TGTGCCAGCAGTGATCCCAGACAGGGGAAGACCGGGGAGCTGTTTTTT.

For the CDR3, the DNA is TGTGCCAGCAGCTTAATTTCCTGGTGGGGACTAGCGGGAGGGTGCTCCTACAATGAGCAGTTCTTC. Translated: CASSLISWWGLAGGCSYNEQFF. The chain joins TRBV7-4 to TRBJ2-1; 16 bases are a match to TRBD2. The trim removed 2 bases at V and 0 bases at J, leaving 13 bases unmatched. There are 22 residues in the CDR3. The germline V gene has CDR1 SGHVT and CDR2 SQSDAQ.

The V and J genes are TRBV10-3 and TRBJ1-5, with 9 bases fitting TRBD1. Germline CDR1 is ENHRY and CDR2 is SYGVKD. Trimming cost V 11 bases and J 6 bases; bases outside gene matches: 8. CDR3 size: 13 residues. The CDR3 reads CAASDRGGQPQHF. CDR3 nucleotides: TGTGCCGCATCGGACAGGGGAGGTCAGCCCCAGCATTTT.

This clone was seen more than once but under ten times. The rearrangement joins TRBV7-2 to TRBJ2-2; no clear D gene. The V gene's germline CDR1 is SGHTA and CDR2 FQGNSA. Trimming took 4 bases from V and 7 from J, leaving 13 bases between them. The CDR3 is 14 residues long. The CDR3 DNA follows: TGTGCCAGCAGCTCATTGATGGGGATCGGGGAGCTGTTTTTT. Protein: CASSSLMGIGELFF.

The chain has TRBV10-2 and TRBJ2-5; 11 bases fit TRBD2. Trimming at V came to 1 base and at J to 4 bases, leaving 14 bases not matched to a gene. The CDR3 sequence is 19 residues long. Looked up from germline, CDR1 is WSHSY and CDR2 is SAAADI. CDR3 bases: TGCGCCAGCAGTGAGTATCCGGGACTAGCGGCTCCGAGGCGAGAGACCCAGTACTTC. Protein sequence: CASSEYPGLAAPRRETQYF.

V and J are TRBV10-3 and TRBJ1-5; D is perhaps TRBD1 (5 bases). Germline V CDR1 and CDR2: ENHRY, SYGVKD. The CDR3 spans 13 residues. The V and J ends lost 11 bases and 3 bases respectively, with 14 bases between them. CDR3 bases: TGTGCCTTCCCTAGGGGTCCCAATCAGCCCCAGCATTTT. Protein sequence: CAFPRGPNQPQHF.

V is TRBV5-1 and J is TRBJ2-3; 7 bases line up with TRBD2. The CDR3 spans 14 residues. Germline trimming cut 5 bases from V and 4 bases from J; bases unmatched to any gene: 7. Germline lookup yields CDR1 SGHRS and CDR2 YFSETQ. The CDR3 sequence: CASREARGADTQYF. CDR3 DNA sequence: TGCGCCAGCAGAGAGGCCCGGGGGGCAGATACGCAGTATTTT.

This chain uses TRBV18 with TRBJ1-5; D perhaps matches TRBD1 (6 bases). V dropped 4 bases and J dropped 0 bases, with 13 bases sitting between them. This CDR3 spans 16 amino acids. Per germline, CDR1 KGHSH and CDR2 LQKENI. The CDR3: CASSQKRQDSNQPQHF. The DNA of the CDR3 is TGTGCCAGCTCACAAAAACGACAGGATAGCAATCAGCCCCAGCATTTT.

This chain joins TRBV28 and TRBJ1-2, with a possible D match to TRBD1 (6 bases). V shed 3 bases and J shed 2 bases, with 16 bases lying between them. In germline, CDR1 is MDHEN, CDR2 SYDVKM. This CDR3 is 16 amino acids long. CDR3 coding DNA: TGTGCCAGCAGTTTTCCTAACAGGGAGTTAAACTATGGCTACACCTTC. It yields the protein CASSFPNRELNYGYTF.

The rearrangement joins TRBV21-1 to TRBJ2-3; the table gives TRBD2 as D, unverified against the DNA. TRBV21-1 constitutes a pseudogene. The CDR3 has 15 residues. The CDR3 sequence is CASSRGTSGSGTQYF. DNA of the CDR3: TGTGCCAGCAGCAGAGGGACTAGCGGGAGTGGTACGCAGTATTTT.

This chain joins TRBV7-9 and TRBJ1-2; D remains unclear. V lost 0 bases and J 4 bases, leaving 12 bases between the germline ends. Germline V gene data show CDR1 as SEHNR and CDR2 as FQNEAQ (reference sequence). The CDR3 loop spans 15 amino acids. CDR3 in DNA: TGTGCCAGCAGCTTAGCGGGCGGCACCTTCTATGGCTACACCTTC. Protein: CASSLAGGTFYGYTF.

V is TRBV28 and J is TRBJ2-6, with D possibly matching TRBD2 (5 bases). The germline V gene has CDR1 MDHEN and CDR2 SYDVKM. V was cut by 3 bases and J by 0 bases, with 18 bases left in between. The CDR3 has 19 amino acids. CDR3 region: CASSFAGGPTFSGANVLTF. CDR3 DNA sequence: TGTGCCAGCAGTTTTGCAGGCGGGCCGACCTTCTCTGGGGCCAACGTCCTGACTTTC. Combining the CDR3 with reference TRBV28 and TRBJ2-6 gives the whole variable domain DVKVTQSSRYLVKRTGEKVFLECVQDMDHENMFWYRQDPGLGLRLIYFSYDVKMKEKGDIPEGYSVSREKKERFSLILESASTNQTSMYLCASSFAGGPTFSGANVLTFGAGSRLTVL.

The chain joins TRBV5-4 to TRBJ2-2; tentatively, D is TRBD1 (5 bases). CDR3 size: 14 residues. From germline, CDR1 is SGHNT and CDR2 YYREEE (reference sequence). Trimming cost V 4 bases and J 7 bases, with 14 bases left between them. CDR3 residues: CASSPRQTGGELFF. For the CDR3, the DNA is TGTGCCAGCAGCCCGCGACAGACCGGCGGGGAGCTGTTTTTT.